What follows is one TCR beta chain and its context. Trimming removed 5 bases at V and 1 base at J, with 11 bases between. In germline, CDR1 is MNHEY, CDR2 SVGAGI. This CDR3 spans 14 amino acids. These data belong to a study of shared clonotypes between healthy human individuals. Using immunoSEQ multiplex PCR, the repertoire was profiled, and TCRdb retains in-frame clones only, with some absent. The repertoire has about 990,000 clones, around three quarters of them found once; the top ten carry around 0.6%. Sequencing was carried out using memory CD4+ T cells from PBMCs. This sample's subset: CD45RA-negative fraction. This receptor was obtained from a man aged 18-30 years in good health. Some clones in this sample may be carry-over from other donors' samples. This chain links TRBV6-5 with TRBJ1-1; the D is unclear. The CDR3 protein is CASSLQRANTEAFF. The DNA of the CDR3 is TGTGCCAGCAGTCTTCAAAGGGCGAACACTGAAGCTTTCTTT.